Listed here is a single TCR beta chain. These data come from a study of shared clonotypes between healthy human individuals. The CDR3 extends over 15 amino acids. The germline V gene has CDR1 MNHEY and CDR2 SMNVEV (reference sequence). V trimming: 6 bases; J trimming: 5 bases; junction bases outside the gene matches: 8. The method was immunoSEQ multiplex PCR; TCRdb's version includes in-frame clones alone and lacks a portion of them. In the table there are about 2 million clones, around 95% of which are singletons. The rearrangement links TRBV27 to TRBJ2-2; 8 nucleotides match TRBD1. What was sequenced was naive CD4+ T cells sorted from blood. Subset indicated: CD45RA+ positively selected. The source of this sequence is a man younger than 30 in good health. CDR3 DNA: TGTGCCAGCAGAATCTCGACAGGGGAAACCGGGGAGCTGTTTTTT. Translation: CASRISTGETGELFF.